This T cell receptor (beta chain) was captured by sequencing in a study of CD8+CD57+ T cells in acquired aplastic anemia. By flow cytometry, patients selected for sequencing had shown an expansion of CD8+CD57+ cells. The patients all had a severe acquired aplastic anemia diagnosis. Trimming left V 2 bases short and J 5 bases short, with 17 bases between. The CDR3 contains 16 residues. The germline CDR1 and CDR2 sequences are SGDLS and YYNGEE. This clonotype was counted ten times or more. Investigators profiled TCR beta VDJ and CDR3 from genomic DNA template. TCRdb called the reads again in MiXCR, with one record for every CDR3 protein. Among roughly 170,000 distinct CDR3 sequences listed, less than 50% were seen once.

V usage is TRBV9 and J usage is TRBJ2-1; the D is unclear. The receptor was derived from a human donor with aplastic anemia. Sample: sorted CD4+, CD8+, or CD8+CD57+ T cells (not recorded which) from PBMCs. Here the CDR3 DNA reads TGTGCCAGCAGCGTCCGATCTTTTTTTGGGGACAATGAGCAGTTCTTC. Translated, it gives CASSVRSFFGDNEQFF.